The clone carrying this T cell receptor beta chain was seen a handful of times. Its matching antigen is unknown. The iRepertoire nested amplicon-rescue multiplex PCR amplified TCR alpha and beta CDR3s from RNA. Input was roughly 85-450 ng of tissue mRNA or PBMC total RNA. TCRdb ran MiXCR on the multiplex PCR reads and lists one entry per CDR3 protein. The data show under 200,000 distinct CDR3 sequences, around 40% seen once. This entry comes from a study of glioma-infiltrating T cells. Study results and limitations: Tissue-blood divergence was below expectation in non-neoplastic patients, above in gliomas. Very few CDR3 sequences were shared between tissue and blood.

The sequenced material came from glioma tissue, nonneoplastic brain tissue, or PBMCs (not recorded which). This receptor was identified in a human donor with low-grade glioma or glioblastoma, undergoing nonglioma brain surgery, or in good health (not recorded which).

CDR3 nucleotides: TGTGCCAGCAGCGTAGGTTCAGACTCATCCTACGAGCAGTACTTC. This encodes CASSVGSDSSYEQYF. The V gene is TRBV7-6, the J gene TRBJ2-7; D gene uncertain. V was pared by 5 bases and J by 1 base, with 15 bases between. The CDR3 loop spans 15 amino acids. Germline CDR1 SGHVS, CDR2 FNYEAQ.